Following are 16 T cell receptor beta chains from one sample sequenced in a study of CD8 T cells in Susac syndrome. RNA, at roughly 0.45 to 1 ug, was reverse transcribed with random hexamers. Using its own MiXCR run on the immunoSEQ multiplex PCR reads, TCRdb lists one record per CDR3 protein. The table records about 130,000 distinct CDR3 sequences, around 96% of them present only once. The specimen was CD4+ T cells from PBMCs. These receptor sequences come from a human donor in good health.

V is TRBV15 and J is TRBJ2-1; 15 bases align to TRBD2. The junction had 1 base not matched to a gene; V was cut back by 0 bases and J by 7 bases. This CDR3 spans 16 amino acids. The germline CDR1 and CDR2 sequences are LNHNV and YYDKDF (reference sequence). This chain's CDR3 is CATSRDGTSGGNEQFF. Here the CDR3 DNA reads TGTGCCACCAGCAGAGATGGGACTAGCGGGGGGAATGAGCAGTTCTTC.

On this clonotype: The junction differs from germline at one of its ends, possibly a read error. This chain joins TRBV14 and TRBJ1-1, with unresolved D. Germline CDR1 SGHDN, CDR2 FVKESK. The CDR3 loop spans 13 amino acids. For the CDR3, the DNA is TGTGCCAGCAGCAAAGAGCTGAACACTGAAGCTTTCTTT. It codes for CASSKELNTEAFF.

The J gene is TRBJ2-1, the V gene TRBV2, with D possibly matching TRBD2 (5 bases). Germline V gives CDR1 SNHLY, CDR2 FYNNEI. The CDR3 covers 15 residues. V lost 7 bases, J lost 6 bases, and 19 bases lay in between. CDR3 loop: CASNSRTATGNEQFF. The CDR3, as DNA: TGTGCCAGCAATAGCCGGACTGCGACCGGCAATGAGCAGTTCTTC.

V and J are TRBV30 and TRBJ1-5, with D maybe TRBD1 (5 bases). The CDR3 has 14 residues. The germline CDR1 and CDR2 sequences are GTSNPN and SVGIG (reference sequence). Trimming took 2 bases from V and 3 from J, leaving 11 bases between them. Here the CDR3 reads CAWSRGDLNQPQHF. The DNA for the CDR3 is TGTGCCTGGAGTCGAGGGGACCTCAATCAGCCCCAGCATTTT.

The chain carries TRBV29-1 and TRBJ2-5; perhaps TRBD1 as D (5 bases). V was shortened by 6 bases and J by 5 bases, with 7 bases between the two germline ends. The V gene's germline CDR1 is SQVTM and CDR2 ANQGSEA. The CDR3 runs 10 residues. CDR3 in amino acids: CSVHRETQYF. The CDR3, as DNA: TGCAGCGTCCACAGGGAGACCCAGTACTTC.

The chain is built from TRBV3-1 and TRBJ1-3; D is perhaps TRBD1 (5 bases). The V and J ends lost 4 bases and 0 bases respectively, with 10 bases between them. The CDR3 is 15 amino acids. Germline V gene data show CDR1 as LGHDT and CDR2 as YNNKEL (reference sequence). The CDR3, as DNA: TGTGCCAGCAGCCCGGGACGGAGCTCTGGAAACACCATATATTTT. Residues: CASSPGRSSGNTIYF. Using reference TRBV3-1 and TRBJ1-3 for the parts outside the CDR3, the full variable domain is DTAVSQTPKYLVTQMGNDKSIKCEQNLGHDTMYWYKQDSKKFLKIMFSYNNKELIINETVPNRFSPKSPDKAHLNLHINSLELGDSAVYFCASSPGRSSGNTIYFGEGSWLTVV.

The chain has TRBV24-1 and TRBJ2-2; D ambiguous. Per germline, CDR1 KGHDR and CDR2 SFDVKD. V was clipped by 2 bases and J by 4 bases, with 19 bases between them. The CDR3 loop spans 18 amino acids. Written as DNA, the CDR3 is TGTGCCACCAGTGATTCGAACCACCCCCAGCCAAGCACCGGGGAGCTGTTTTTT. As protein: CATSDSNHPQPSTGELFF.

This clonotype was seen just once. The gene calls are TRBV9 and TRBJ2-1; 8 bases match TRBD2. The CDR3 is made up of 18 amino acids. After removal of 0 bases from V and 5 bases from J, the junction contained 13 bases not matched to a gene. Germline V gene sequence: CDR1 SGDLS, CDR2 YYNGEE. The CDR3 sequence: CASSVGLYGGRGDNEQFF. CDR3 nucleotides: TGTGCCAGCAGCGTAGGCCTTTACGGGGGGCGGGGGGACAATGAGCAGTTCTTC.

The chain has TRBV27 and TRBJ2-3; unclear D gene. CDR1 and CDR2 (germline): MNHEY, SMNVEV (reference sequence). The CDR3 has 10 amino acids. V was shortened by 7 bases and J by 5 bases, with 4 bases between the two germline ends. Written as DNA, the CDR3 is TGTGCCAGCAAGGTAGATACGCAGTATTTT. This codes for CASKVDTQYF.

V is TRBV30 and J is TRBJ1-1, with D unclear. V was clipped by 0 bases and J by 1 base, with 15 bases between them. Germline V lookup: CDR1 GTSNPN, CDR2 SVGIG (reference sequence). CDR3 length: 16 residues. As DNA, the CDR3 is TGTGCCTGGAGTGTGCGGGCAGTCTATGGGAACACTGAAGCTTTCTTT. It codes for CAWSVRAVYGNTEAFF.

The chain has TRBV19 and TRBJ2-3, with TRBD2 matching over 13 bases. Germline CDR1 and CDR2: LNHDA and SQIVND (reference sequence). The CDR3 consists of 14 residues. Trimming removed 6 bases from V and 3 bases from J; junction bases left unmatched: 0. The CDR3 here is CASRTSGRTDTQYF. The CDR3 DNA follows: TGTGCCAGTAGGACTAGCGGGAGGACAGATACGCAGTATTTT.

J is TRBJ1-2 and V is TRBV7-9, with a weak D call TRBD1 (6 bases). CDR3 size: 12 residues. CDR1 is SEHNR, CDR2 FQNEAQ, per germline (reference sequence). The V gene lost 6 bases and the J gene lost 9 bases, with 14 bases spanning the gap. The CDR3 DNA sequence: TGTGCCAGCAGTACAGGGAAGTATCGCTACACCTTC. Translating gives CASSTGKYRYTF.

J is TRBJ1-1 and V is TRBV19; D gene uncertain. V gave up 4 bases and J gave up 5 bases, with 11 bases separating them. This CDR3 is built from 13 residues. CDR1 is LNHDA, CDR2 SQIVND, per germline (reference sequence). The CDR3 spells CASSKTGRTEAFF. DNA for the CDR3: TGTGCCAGTAGTAAAACCGGGCGGACTGAAGCTTTCTTT.

The J gene is TRBJ2-3, the V gene TRBV7-2; tentative D call: TRBD1 (5 bases). The length of the CDR3 is 15 residues. Trimming removed 1 base at V and 0 bases at J, with 8 bases between. Germline-derived CDR1 and CDR2 are SGHTA and FQGNSA. CDR3 DNA: TGTGCCAGCAGCTTAGGGGGCAGGAGCACAGATACGCAGTATTTT. Its translation: CASSLGGRSTDTQYF.

In its sample, this clonotype was seen once. V is TRBV3-1 and J is TRBJ2-2; D is uncertain. Trimming cost V 0 bases and J 4 bases, with 3 bases left between them. The length of the CDR3 is 13 residues. The germline gives CDR1 LGHDT, CDR2 YNNKEL (reference sequence). The CDR3 DNA reads TGTGCCAGCAGCCAAGAACCCACCGGGGAGCTGTTTTTT. It codes for CASSQEPTGELFF.

The genes are TRBV28 and TRBJ1-1, with no clear D. Per the germline V gene, CDR1 is MDHEN and CDR2 is SYDVKM. V was shortened by 11 bases and J by 1 base, with 8 bases between the two germline ends. The CDR3 consists of 11 residues. CDR3 in amino acids: CAGIGNTEAFF. CDR3 DNA: TGTGCCGGAATAGGGAACACTGAAGCTTTCTTT.